This paragraph reports one TCR beta chain. This sample stems from a study of shared clonotypes between healthy human individuals. The germline V gene encodes CDR1 MNHEY and CDR2 SVGAGI. The CDR3 length is 11 residues. V was pared by 7 bases and J by 5 bases, with 8 bases between. TCRdb keeps only in-frame clones here, not all; method: immunoSEQ multiplex PCR. In the table there are about 1 million clones, roughly 75% of which are singletons. The gene calls are TRBV6-5 and TRBJ2-5; D gene ambiguous. The sequenced sample was memory CD4+ T cells sorted from blood. This sample's subset: CD45RA-negative fraction. The source is a man in his late teens or twenties in good health. For the CDR3, the DNA is TGTGCCAGCACGGGTTATGAGACCCAGTACTTC. Protein: CASTGYETQYF.